This T cell receptor (beta chain) was documented in a study of blood T cells in healthy people across ages. Primers used in a second PCR of roughly 6 to 12 cycles were a sample-barcoded 5' primer and a J-beta primer mix. Every sample returned 3 million or more CDR3-containing paired-end reads. TCRdb reanalysed the 5' RACE reads using MiXCR and keeps one entry per CDR3 protein. The sample lists 910,000 or so distinct CDR3 sequences; roughly 50% were seen once. In terms of origin and age, donors were healthy Caucasian individuals from Russia aged 6 to 90. To note about this clonotype: Antigen unknown.

V gave up 1 base and J gave up 0 bases; unmatched junction bases: 3. CDR1 MNHNS and CDR2 SASEGT come from the germline V gene. The CDR3 covers 16 residues. Points from the study as a whole: Per-million-T-cell TCR beta diversity fell roughly linearly with age.

The chain combines TRBV6-1 with TRBJ2-3; 8 nucleotides match TRBD2. Sequencing input: blood. This TCR was sampled from a woman aged 60-75 years in good health. The CDR3 here is CASSEGPSGSTDTQYF. Here the CDR3 DNA reads TGTGCCAGCAGTGAAGGGCCTAGCGGGAGCACAGATACGCAGTATTTT.